Each of the 12 T cell receptor beta chains below was sequenced from the same sample in a study of blood T cells in healthy people across ages. Through a sample-barcoded 5' primer and a J-beta primer mix, a second PCR was run for roughly 6 to 12 cycles. TCRdb re-called the 5' RACE reads with MiXCR, one entry per CDR3 protein. Altogether 1.5 million to 1.9 million distinct CDR3 sequences are present, approximately 39% being singletons, with the ten largest covering about 3.8%. The material sequenced was blood. All receptors come from a woman in her late teens or twenties in good health.

The chain employs TRBV30 and TRBJ2-2; D not resolved. The CDR3 covers 14 residues. Trimming removed 2 bases from V and 1 base from J, with 8 bases in between. Germline CDR1 GTSNPN, CDR2 SVGIG (reference sequence). The CDR3 DNA reads TGTGCCTGGAGTAGGGCACGGAACACCGGGGAGCTGTTTTTT. It codes for CAWSRARNTGELFF.

This clonotype was counted a few times. The rearrangement links TRBV3-1 to TRBJ2-7, with 12 bases lining up with TRBD1. Germline V gives CDR1 LGHDT, CDR2 YNNKEL (reference sequence). V dropped 8 bases and J dropped 5; count of bases not matched to a gene: 10. The CDR3 loop spans 15 amino acids. CDR3 amino acids: CASGDRGRTFDEQYF. CDR3 nucleotides: TGTGCCAGCGGGGACAGGGGGCGCACTTTTGACGAGCAGTACTTC.

The CDR3 nucleotides are TGTGCCAGCAGCTTAAACTCTCGGGGACTAGCGGGGGCGCAGTATTTT. Amino acid sequence: CASSLNSRGLAGAQYF. The rearrangement links TRBV7-2 to TRBJ2-3; 14 bases line up with TRBD2. V shed 2 bases, J shed 10 bases, and the junction held 8 bases outside the gene matches. Germline CDR1 reads SGHTA; CDR2 reads FQGNSA. The length of the CDR3 is 16 residues.

The sample holds one count of this clonotype. The chain couples TRBV3-1 to TRBJ2-3; no clear D gene. The CDR3 is 14 residues long. The V gene's germline CDR1 is LGHDT and CDR2 YNNKEL (reference sequence). Between the trimmed V and J ends, which lost 1 base and 9 bases, there was a span of 14 bases. CDR3 residues: CASSQAKLGGTQYF. As DNA, the CDR3 is TGTGCCAGCAGCCAAGCCAAGCTAGGTGGGACGCAGTATTTT.

Only a few counts were recorded for this clonotype. This chain connects TRBV4-1 to TRBJ1-5, with D perhaps TRBD1 (6 bases). There are 17 residues in the CDR3. V was pared by 0 bases and J by 4 bases, with 16 bases between. CDR1 is MGHRA, CDR2 YSYEKL, per germline. In DNA, the CDR3 is TGCGCCAGCAGCCAAGATTTTGAAGGGGGACAAAATCAGCCCCAGCATTTT. As protein: CASSQDFEGGQNQPQHF.

The J gene is TRBJ2-2, the V gene TRBV6-2 or TRBV6-3, with 9 nucleotides matching TRBD1. Unmatched junction bases numbered 3, after V lost 2 bases and J lost 5 bases. This CDR3 contains 15 residues. The V gene's germline CDR1 is MNHEY and CDR2 SVGEGT. For the CDR3, the DNA is TGTGCCAGCAGTTACGGGACAGGGAGGACCGGGGAGCTGTTTTTT. It specifies CASSYGTGRTGELFF.

The table lists this clonotype with a few counts. This chain links TRBV20-1 with TRBJ2-3, with D possibly TRBD1 on 6 matching bases. V was clipped by 6 bases and J by 0 bases, with 10 bases between them. Germline CDR1 DFQATT, CDR2 SNEGSKA (reference sequence). The CDR3 sequence is 13 residues long. The CDR3 region is CSARTVSTDTQYF. The CDR3 DNA follows: TGCAGTGCAAGGACAGTTAGCACAGATACGCAGTATTTT.

The rearrangement links TRBV21-1 to TRBJ2-2; the D segment call TRBD2 is taken from the table without a DNA check. TRBV21-1 is marked as a pseudogene. The CDR3 sequence is 19 residues long. The CDR3 DNA follows: TGTGCCAGCAGCAAAGGGGCCAAACATAACCCCATATTCACCGGGGAGCTGTTTTTT. Its translation is CASSKGAKHNPIFTGELFF.

The chain couples TRBV20-1 to TRBJ2-5, with unresolved D. The end of the DNA aligns better with TRBJ2-7, so the J call may be wrong. Germline lookup yields CDR1 DFQATT and CDR2 SNEGSKA (reference sequence). The CDR3 spans 13 residues. The CDR3 region is CSARIKKTGEQYF. In DNA, the CDR3 is TGCAGTGCGCGGATAAAGAAGACCGGCGAGCAGTACTTC.

This clonotype was counted only a few times. The chain uses TRBV6-4 and TRBJ2-7; 8 positions agree with TRBD2. The CDR3 has 14 residues. The germline CDR1 and CDR2 sequences are MRHNA and SNTAGT. The ends lost 6 bases at V and 2 bases at J; junction bases unmatched: 6. CDR3 bases: TGTGCCAGCAGGAGCGGGAGTTCCCCCTACGAGCAGTACTTC. It is translated as CASRSGSSPYEQYF.

The chain couples TRBV20-1 to TRBJ1-1; weak D call: TRBD1 (5 bases). V lost 5 bases to trimming and J lost 3 bases, with 13 bases between them. CDR1 and CDR2 (germline): DFQATT, SNEGSKA (reference sequence). The CDR3 runs to 13 residues. CDR3 DNA: TGCAGTGCTCTGAACGCCAGGGACACTGAAGCTTTCTTT. It codes for CSALNARDTEAFF.

The chain joins TRBV6-1 to TRBJ2-7; D is perhaps TRBD2 (5 bases). The CDR3 has 16 amino acids. The V gene's germline CDR1 is MNHNS and CDR2 SASEGT. The germline V and J ends were trimmed by 2 bases and 0 bases, with 14 bases remaining between them. CDR3 bases: TGTGCCAGCAGTGAACGGTTCGGGGAGACCTCCTACGAGCAGTACTTC. Encoded protein: CASSERFGETSYEQYF.